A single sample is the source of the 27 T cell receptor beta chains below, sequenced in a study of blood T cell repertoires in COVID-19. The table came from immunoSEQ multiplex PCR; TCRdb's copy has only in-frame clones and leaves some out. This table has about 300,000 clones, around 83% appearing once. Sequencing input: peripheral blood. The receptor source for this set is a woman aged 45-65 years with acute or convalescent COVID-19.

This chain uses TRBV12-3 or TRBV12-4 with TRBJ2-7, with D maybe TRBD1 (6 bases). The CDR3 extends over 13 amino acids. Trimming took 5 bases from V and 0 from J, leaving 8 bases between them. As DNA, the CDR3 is TGTGCCAGCAGTCGGGACACCTCCTACGAGCAGTACGTC. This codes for CASSRDTSYEQYV.

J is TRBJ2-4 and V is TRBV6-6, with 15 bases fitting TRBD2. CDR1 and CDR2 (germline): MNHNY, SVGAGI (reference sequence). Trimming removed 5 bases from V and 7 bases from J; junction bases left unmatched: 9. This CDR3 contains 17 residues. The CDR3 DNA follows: TGTGCCAGCAGTCGCTGGACTAGCGGGGGGGTTAGGAACATTCAGTACTTC. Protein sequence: CASSRWTSGGVRNIQYF.

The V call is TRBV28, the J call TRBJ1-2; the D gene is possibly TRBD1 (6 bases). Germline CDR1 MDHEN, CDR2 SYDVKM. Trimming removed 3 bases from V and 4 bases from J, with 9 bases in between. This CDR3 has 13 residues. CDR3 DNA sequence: TGTGCCAGCAGTTTCTCACAGGGCTATGGCTACACCTTC. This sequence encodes CASSFSQGYGYTF.

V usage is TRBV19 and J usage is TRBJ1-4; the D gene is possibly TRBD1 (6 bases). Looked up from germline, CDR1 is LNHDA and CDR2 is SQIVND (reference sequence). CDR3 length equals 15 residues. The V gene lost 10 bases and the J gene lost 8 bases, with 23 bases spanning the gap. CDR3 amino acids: CATLPGGREGEKLFF. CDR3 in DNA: TGTGCCACCCTGCCGGGGGGCAGGGAAGGGGAAAAACTGTTTTTT.

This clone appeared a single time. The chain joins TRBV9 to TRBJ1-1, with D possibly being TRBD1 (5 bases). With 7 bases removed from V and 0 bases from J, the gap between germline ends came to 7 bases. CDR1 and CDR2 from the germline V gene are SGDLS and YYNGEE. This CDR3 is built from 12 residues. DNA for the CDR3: TGTGCCAGCTCCAGGGTGAACACTGAAGCTTTCTTT. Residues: CASSRVNTEAFF.

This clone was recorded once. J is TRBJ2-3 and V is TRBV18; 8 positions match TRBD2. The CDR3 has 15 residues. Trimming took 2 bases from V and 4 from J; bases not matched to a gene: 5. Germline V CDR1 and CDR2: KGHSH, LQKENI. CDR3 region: CASSPRSGSSDTQYF. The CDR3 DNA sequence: TGTGCCAGCTCACCAAGGAGCGGGAGCTCAGATACGCAGTATTTT.

The CDR3 here is CASHPGKTYEQYV. DNA for the CDR3: TGTGCCTCTCACCCCGGGAAAACCTACGAGCAGTACGTC. The rearrangement links TRBV6-7 to TRBJ2-7; possibly TRBD2 for D (5 bases). TRBV6-7 is designated an ORF whose function remains uncertain. This CDR3 is built from 13 residues. The ends were cut back, 11 bases at V and 2 bases at J, with 16 bases in the middle.

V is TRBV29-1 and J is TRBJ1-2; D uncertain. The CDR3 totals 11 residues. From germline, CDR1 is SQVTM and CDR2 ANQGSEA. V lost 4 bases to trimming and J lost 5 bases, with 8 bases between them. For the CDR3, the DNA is TGCAGCGTTGCTACAGATTATGGCTACACCTTC. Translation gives CSVATDYGYTF.

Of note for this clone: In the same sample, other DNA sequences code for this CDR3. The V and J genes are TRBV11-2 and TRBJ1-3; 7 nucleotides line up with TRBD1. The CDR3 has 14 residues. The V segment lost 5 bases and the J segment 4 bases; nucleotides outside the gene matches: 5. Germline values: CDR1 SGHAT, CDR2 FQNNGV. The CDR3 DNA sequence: TGTGCCAGCAGCGACAGGGTTTCCGGAAACACCATATATTTT. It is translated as CASSDRVSGNTIYF.

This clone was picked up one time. CDR3 loop: CASSSRSGGTDTQYF. The CDR3 DNA is TGTGCCAGCAGCTCCCGATCGGGAGGAACAGATACGCAGTATTTT. The chain is built from TRBV5-8 and TRBJ2-3; 7 bases are a match to TRBD2. Germline-derived CDR1 and CDR2 are SGHTS and YDEGEE. The CDR3 runs to 15 residues. V lost 3 bases, J lost 3 bases, and 7 bases stayed unmatched.

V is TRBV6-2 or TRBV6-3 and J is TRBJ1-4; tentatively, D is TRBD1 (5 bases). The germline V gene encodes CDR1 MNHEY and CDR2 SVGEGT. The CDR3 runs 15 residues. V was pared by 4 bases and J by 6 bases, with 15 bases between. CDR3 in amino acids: CASSWTDTAYEKLFF. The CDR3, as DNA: TGTGCCAGCAGTTGGACGGACACAGCCTATGAAAAACTGTTTTTT.

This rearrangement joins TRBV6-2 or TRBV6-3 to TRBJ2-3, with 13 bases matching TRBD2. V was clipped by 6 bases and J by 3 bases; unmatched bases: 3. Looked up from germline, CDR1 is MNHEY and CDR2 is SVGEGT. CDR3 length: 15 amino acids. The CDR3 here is CASSWGLAGTDTQYF. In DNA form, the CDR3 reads TGTGCCAGCAGCTGGGGACTAGCGGGAACAGATACGCAGTATTTT.

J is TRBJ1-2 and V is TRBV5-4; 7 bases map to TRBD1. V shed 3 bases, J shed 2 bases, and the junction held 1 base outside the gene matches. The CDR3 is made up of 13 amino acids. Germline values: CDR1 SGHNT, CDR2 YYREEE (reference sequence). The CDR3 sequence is CASSSGQNYGYTF. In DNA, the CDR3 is TGTGCCAGCAGCTCGGGACAGAACTATGGCTACACCTTC.

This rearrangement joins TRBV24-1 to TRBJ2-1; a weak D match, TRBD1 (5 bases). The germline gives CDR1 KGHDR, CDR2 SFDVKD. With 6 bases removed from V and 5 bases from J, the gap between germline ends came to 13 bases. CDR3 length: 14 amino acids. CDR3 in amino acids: CATSRAGNNNEQFF. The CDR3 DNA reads TGTGCCACCAGTCGTGCAGGGAACAACAATGAGCAGTTCTTC.

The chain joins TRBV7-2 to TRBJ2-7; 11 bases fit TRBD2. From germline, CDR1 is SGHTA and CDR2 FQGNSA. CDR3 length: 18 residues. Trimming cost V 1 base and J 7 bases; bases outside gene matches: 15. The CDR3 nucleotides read TGTGCCAGCAGCTTAGGGGGGGGCGGGACTAGCGGAACCAGGGAGCAGTACTTC. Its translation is CASSLGGGGTSGTREQYF.

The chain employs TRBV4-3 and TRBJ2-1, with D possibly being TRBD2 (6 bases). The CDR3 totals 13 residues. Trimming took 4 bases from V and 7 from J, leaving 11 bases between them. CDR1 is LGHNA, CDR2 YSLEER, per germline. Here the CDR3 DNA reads TGCGCCAGCAGCCTGGGCGGGGTTAATGAGCAGTTCTTC. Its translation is CASSLGGVNEQFF.

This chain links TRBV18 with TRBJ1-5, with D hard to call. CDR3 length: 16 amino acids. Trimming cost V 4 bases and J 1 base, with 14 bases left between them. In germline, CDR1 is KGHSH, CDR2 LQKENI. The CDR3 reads CASSLSSPGSNQPQHF. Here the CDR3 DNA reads TGTGCCAGCTCACTCAGCTCCCCGGGGAGCAATCAGCCCCAGCATTTT.

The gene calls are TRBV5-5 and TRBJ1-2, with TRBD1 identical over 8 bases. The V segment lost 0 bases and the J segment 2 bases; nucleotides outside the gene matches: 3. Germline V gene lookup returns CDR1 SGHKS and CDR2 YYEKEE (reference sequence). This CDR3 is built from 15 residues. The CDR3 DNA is TGTGCCAGCAGCTTGGCAGGGGGCGAAAACTATGGCTACACCTTC. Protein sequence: CASSLAGGENYGYTF.

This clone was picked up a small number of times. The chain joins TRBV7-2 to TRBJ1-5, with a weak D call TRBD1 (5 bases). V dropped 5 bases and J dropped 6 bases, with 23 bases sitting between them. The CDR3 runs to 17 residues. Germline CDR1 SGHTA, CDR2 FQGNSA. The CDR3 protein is CASSHAKWRGDGQPQHF. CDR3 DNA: TGTGCCAGCAGCCACGCAAAGTGGCGGGGGGATGGTCAGCCCCAGCATTTT.

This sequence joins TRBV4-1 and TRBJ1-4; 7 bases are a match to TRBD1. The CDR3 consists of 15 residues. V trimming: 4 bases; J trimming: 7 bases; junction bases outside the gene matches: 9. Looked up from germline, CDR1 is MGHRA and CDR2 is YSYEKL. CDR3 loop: CASSPGQQGGEKLFF. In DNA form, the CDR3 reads TGCGCCAGCAGCCCTGGACAGCAGGGGGGTGAAAAACTGTTTTTT.

The CDR3 sequence: CASSSLSVALYEQYV. The CDR3 coding sequence is TGTGCCAGCAGTTCCCTGTCGGTAGCTCTCTACGAGCAGTACGTC. This sequence joins TRBV6-6 and TRBJ2-7; D remains unclear. CDR1 and CDR2 (germline): MNHNY, SVGAGI (reference sequence). CDR3 size: 15 residues. V was trimmed by 4 bases and J by 3 bases, leaving 16 bases between them.

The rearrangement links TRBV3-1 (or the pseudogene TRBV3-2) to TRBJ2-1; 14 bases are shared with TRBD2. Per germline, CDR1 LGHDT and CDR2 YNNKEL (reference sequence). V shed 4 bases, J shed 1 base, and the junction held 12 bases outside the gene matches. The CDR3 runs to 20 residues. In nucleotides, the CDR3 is TGTGCCAGCAGCCGCACGACTAGCGGGAGGGGTGAGTATTCCTACAATGAGCAGTTCTTC. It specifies CASSRTTSGRGEYSYNEQFF.

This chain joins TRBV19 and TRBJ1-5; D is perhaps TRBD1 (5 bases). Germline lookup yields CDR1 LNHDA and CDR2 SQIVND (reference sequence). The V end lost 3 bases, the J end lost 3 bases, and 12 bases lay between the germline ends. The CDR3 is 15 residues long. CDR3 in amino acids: CASSMLGGSNQPQHF. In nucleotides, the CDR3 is TGTGCCAGTAGTATGTTGGGGGGATCCAATCAGCCCCAGCATTTT.

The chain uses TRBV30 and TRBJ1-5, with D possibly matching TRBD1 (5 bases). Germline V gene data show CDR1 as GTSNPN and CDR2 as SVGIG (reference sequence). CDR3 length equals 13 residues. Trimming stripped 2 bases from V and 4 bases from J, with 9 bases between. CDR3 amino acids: CAWSHGGNQPQHF. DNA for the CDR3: TGTGCCTGGAGTCACGGGGGAAATCAGCCCCAGCATTTT.

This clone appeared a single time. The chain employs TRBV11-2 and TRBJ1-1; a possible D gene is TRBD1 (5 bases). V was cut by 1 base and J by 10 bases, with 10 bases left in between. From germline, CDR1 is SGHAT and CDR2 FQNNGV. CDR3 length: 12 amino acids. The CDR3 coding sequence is TGTGCCAGCAGCTTAGGAAGGGGCGGAGCTTTCTTT. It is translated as CASSLGRGGAFF.

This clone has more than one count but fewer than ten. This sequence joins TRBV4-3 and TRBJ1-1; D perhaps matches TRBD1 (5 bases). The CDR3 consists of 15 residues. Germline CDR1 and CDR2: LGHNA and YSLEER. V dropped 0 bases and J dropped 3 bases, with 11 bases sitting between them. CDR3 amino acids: CASSQDPDMDTEAFF. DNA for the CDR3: TGCGCCAGCAGCCAAGATCCGGACATGGACACTGAAGCTTTCTTT.

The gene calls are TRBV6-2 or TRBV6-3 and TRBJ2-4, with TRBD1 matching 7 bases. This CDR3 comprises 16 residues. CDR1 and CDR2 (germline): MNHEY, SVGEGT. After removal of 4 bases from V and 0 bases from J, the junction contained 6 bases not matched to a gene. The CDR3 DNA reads TGTGCCAGCAGTTGGGGGACAGCGTTAGCCAAAAACATTCAGTACTTC. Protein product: CASSWGTALAKNIQYF.